The next 20 T cell receptor beta chains were all read from a single sample in a study of T cells in Graves' hyperthyroidism and ophthalmopathy. Researchers took RNA transcripts and amplified the TCR beta CDR3 regions from them. Carried out on the TCR CDR3, a first-round RT-PCR used the HTBI primer set. TCRdb processed the multiplex PCR reads anew with MiXCR; each CDR3 protein has one entry. The table includes some 440,000 distinct CDR3 sequences, 15% to 18% detected once. The material sequenced was blood. Every receptor here comes from a woman aged 18-35 years with Graves' hyperthyroidism.

This clonotype was counted at least ten times. The chain uses TRBV6-2 or TRBV6-3 and TRBJ2-3; 10 positions agree with TRBD2. J was trimmed by 3 bases and V by 2 bases; bases with no gene match: 8. Germline V gene data show CDR1 as MNHEY and CDR2 as SVGEGT. The CDR3 sequence is 17 residues long. As DNA, the CDR3 is TGTGCCAGCAGTTACACACCGGGACTAGCGACTACAGATACGCAGTATTTT. Amino acids: CASSYTPGLATTDTQYF.

The chain links TRBV14 to TRBJ1-2; 8 bases map to TRBD1. Looked up from germline, CDR1 is SGHDN and CDR2 is FVKESK. The V and J ends lost 1 base and 2 bases, in that order; junction bases with no gene match: 6. The CDR3 runs 16 residues. The CDR3 DNA sequence: TGTGCCAGCAGCCAAGCGGCAGGGGGCGCGAACTATGGCTACACCTTC. This encodes CASSQAAGGANYGYTF.

The chain links TRBV12-3 or TRBV12-4 to TRBJ2-5; 7 bases match TRBD1. J lost 5 bases, V lost 7 bases, and 7 bases had no gene match. This CDR3 spans 13 amino acids. The CDR3 DNA reads TGTGCCAGCACCCAGGGGGAATTGGAGACCCAGTACTTC. It is translated as CASTQGELETQYF.

This clonotype was seen many times. J is TRBJ2-5 and V is TRBV6-1, with D hard to call. V was trimmed by 3 bases and J by 5 bases, leaving 13 bases between them. The CDR3 totals 14 residues. Germline-derived CDR1 and CDR2 are MNHNS and SASEGT. The CDR3 reads CASSEARRMETQYF. The CDR3 DNA reads as TGTGCCAGCAGTGAGGCCCGACGAATGGAGACCCAGTACTTC.

This clonotype was detected many times. The rearrangement uses TRBV29-1 and TRBJ2-7; D not certain. Germline V gives CDR1 SQVTM, CDR2 ANQGSEA. The germline V and J ends were trimmed by 0 bases and 4 bases, with 4 bases remaining between them. This CDR3 is built from 11 residues. The CDR3: CSVEDPYEQYF. The CDR3 DNA follows: TGCAGCGTTGAAGATCCGTACGAGCAGTACTTC.

This clonotype was recorded many times. The V gene is TRBV2, the J gene TRBJ2-6, with 7 bases aligning to TRBD1. Germline lookup yields CDR1 SNHLY and CDR2 FYNNEI. The CDR3 is 12 residues long. V lost 7 bases and J lost 10; bases outside the gene matches: 4. As DNA, the CDR3 is TGTGCCAGCAAGGGGGCGGAGAACGTCCTGACTTTC. This sequence encodes CASKGAENVLTF.

This clonotype was seen ten or more times. The chain uses TRBV12-3 or TRBV12-4 and TRBJ1-2, with TRBD1 as a possible D gene (5 bases). The CDR3 sequence is 15 residues long. Trimming removed 5 bases at V and 9 bases at J, with 22 bases between. The CDR3: CASSAQGTLRTSYTF. The CDR3 region has the DNA TGTGCCAGCAGTGCCCAGGGAACCCTTCGAACAAGCTACACCTTC.

This clonotype appeared a few times. This may arise from a read error, as a much more abundant clone is one base away. The rearrangement uses TRBV6-1 and TRBJ2-5, with D maybe TRBD2 (5 bases). Trimming removed 7 bases at V and 1 base at J, with 13 bases between. The CDR3 has 14 residues. CDR1 is MNHNS, CDR2 SASEGT, per germline. CDR3 sequence reads: CASKRIGIQETQYF. The CDR3 region has the DNA TGTGCCAGCAAACGTATCGGGATCCAAGAGACCCAGTACTTC.

This clonotype occurred many times. The chain uses TRBV7-9 and TRBJ2-7; a weak D match, TRBD1 (6 bases). Germline-derived CDR1 and CDR2 are SEHNR and FQNEAQ (reference sequence). The CDR3 runs 13 residues. V was cut by 1 base and J by 5 bases, with 9 bases left in between. The CDR3 sequence: CASSLGPGDEQYF. In DNA, the CDR3 is TGTGCCAGCAGCTTAGGGCCAGGGGACGAGCAGTACTTC.

A few counts support this clonotype. J is TRBJ2-2 and V is TRBV9, with D unclear. The CDR3 runs 14 residues. Germline values: CDR1 SGDLS, CDR2 YYNGEE. The V end was cut by 3 bases, the J end by 5 bases, with 11 bases between. This CDR3 is CASSGSSYTGELFF. CDR3 DNA: TGTGCCAGCAGCGGGAGCAGTTATACCGGGGAGCTGTTTTTT.

V gene TRBV6-1 combines with J gene TRBJ1-1; 7 bases line up with TRBD1. Trimming at V came to 5 bases and at J to 0 bases, leaving 6 bases not matched to a gene. The CDR3 length is 15 residues. CDR1 MNHNS and CDR2 SASEGT come from the germline V gene. The CDR3, as DNA: TGTGCCAGCAGTACACGGGACAGATTGAACACTGAAGCTTTCTTT. Amino acids: CASSTRDRLNTEAFF.

In its sample, this clonotype was seen a few times. The chain recombines TRBV19 with TRBJ2-5; 8 positions match TRBD2. This CDR3 is built from 15 residues. Losses at the gene ends were 4 bases for V and 3 bases for J; bases not matched to a gene: 7. Germline V lookup: CDR1 LNHDA, CDR2 SQIVND (reference sequence). Written as DNA, the CDR3 is TGTGCCAGTAGTACTGAACCCGGGGGGGAAGAGACCCAGTACTTC. Residues: CASSTEPGGEETQYF.

The chain employs TRBV2 and TRBJ2-1; the D gene is possibly TRBD2 (6 bases). This CDR3 has 12 residues. Per germline, CDR1 SNHLY and CDR2 FYNNEI. V lost 8 bases and J lost 5, with 10 bases in between. The CDR3 DNA reads TGTGCCAGCCTCGGGGGTGACAATGAGCAGTTCTTC. Amino acids: CASLGGDNEQFF.

This chain links TRBV5-1 with TRBJ2-3; 8 nucleotides line up with TRBD2. This CDR3 comprises 17 residues. The V gene's germline CDR1 is SGHRS and CDR2 YFSETQ. V was pared by 2 bases and J by 4 bases, with 12 bases of the junction left unmatched. The CDR3 DNA is TGCGCCAGCAGCTTCCTCATACCGGGAGGGAGCCCAGATACGCAGTATTTT. Amino acid sequence: CASSFLIPGGSPDTQYF.

This clonotype was detected ten times or more. The chain combines TRBV27 with TRBJ2-7; no reliable D call. V was trimmed by 2 bases and J by 0 bases, leaving 5 bases between them. The CDR3 covers 13 residues. From germline, CDR1 is MNHEY and CDR2 SMNVEV (reference sequence). The CDR3 DNA reads TGTGCCAGCAGTTTAAGGGTCTCCTACGAGCAGTACTTC. As protein: CASSLRVSYEQYF.

Concerning this clonotype itself: The conserved closing phenylalanine or tryptophan is absent in this CDR3, likely reflecting a read error. This chain connects TRBV2 to TRBJ2-4; D perhaps matches TRBD2 (6 bases). The germline V gene encodes CDR1 SNHLY and CDR2 FYNNEI. This CDR3 is 15 amino acids long. Trimming removed 4 bases at V and 1 base at J, with 11 bases between. The DNA for the CDR3 is TGTGCCAGCAGTGGCGTCCGGGGGGCCAAAAACATTCAGTACTCC. This codes for CASSGVRGAKNIQYS.

This clonotype appeared many times. This chain connects TRBV4-1 to TRBJ2-3; 8 bases are a match to TRBD1. This CDR3 is 17 amino acids long. Germline CDR1 is MGHRA and CDR2 is YSYEKL. With 3 bases clipped from V and 1 base from J, the junction kept 9 bases outside the gene matches. CDR3 in amino acids: CASSQARTGLRTDTQYF. The CDR3 DNA is TGCGCCAGCAGCCAGGCCCGGACAGGGCTACGCACAGATACGCAGTATTTT.

Turning to this clonotype: A read error may explain this, as a much larger clone is one base away. The chain employs TRBV3-1 and TRBJ2-5; D is perhaps TRBD2 (6 bases). This CDR3 spans 13 amino acids. V was cut by 1 base and J by 7 bases, with 10 bases left in between. Germline assignment: CDR1 LGHDT and CDR2 YNNKEL (reference sequence). This CDR3 is CASSQGGVGTQYF. The CDR3 coding sequence is TGTGCCAGCAGCCAAGGCGGGGTTGGGACCCAGTACTTC.

This clonotype has just a few counts. The rearrangement joins TRBV5-1 to TRBJ2-1; unclear D gene. The CDR3 is made up of 12 amino acids. Looked up from germline, CDR1 is SGHRS and CDR2 is YFSETQ. With 3 bases removed from V and 6 bases from J, the gap between germline ends came to 7 bases. CDR3: CASSYSSNEQFF. For the CDR3, the DNA is TGCGCCAGCAGCTATAGTAGCAATGAGCAGTTCTTC.

This chain connects TRBV14 to TRBJ2-1, with 11 bases identical to TRBD2. After removal of 2 bases from V and 7 bases from J, the junction contained 7 bases not matched to a gene. The CDR3 runs 16 residues. Germline-derived CDR1 and CDR2 are SGHDN and FVKESK. CDR3: CASSQLTSGGKNEQFF. Here the CDR3 DNA reads TGTGCCAGCAGCCAACTTACTAGCGGGGGAAAGAATGAGCAGTTCTTC.